The 2 T cell receptor beta chains below come from one sample, sequenced in a study of cytomegalovirus exposure and HLA in healthy donors. PCR amplification relied on 60 Vbeta primers (plus 13 Jbeta primers). Generated by immunoSEQ multiplex PCR, the TCRdb table keeps only in-frame clones and is missing some. The sample gives approximately 170,000 clones, around three quarters of which show up once; roughly 1.9% is in the top ten. Specimen: PBMCs. These receptors were obtained from a woman between 25 and 40 years old in good health and CMV-seropositive.

V usage is TRBV6-4 and J usage is TRBJ1-1; D is possibly TRBD1 (5 bases). The CDR3 has 13 amino acids. Germline V gene data show CDR1 as MRHNA and CDR2 as SNTAGT. V shed 0 bases and J shed 9 bases, with 11 bases lying between them. The CDR3 sequence: CASSDSPGGQAFF. Here the CDR3 DNA reads TGTGCCAGCAGTGACTCGCCGGGGGGTCAAGCTTTCTTT.

This chain connects TRBV4-1 to TRBJ1-3; maybe TRBD1 (5 bases). Per the germline V gene, CDR1 is MGHRA and CDR2 is YSYEKL. The V end lost 2 bases, the J end lost 4 bases, and 6 bases lay between the germline ends. The CDR3 is 13 amino acids. CDR3 amino acids: CASSQNRGNTIYF. The DNA for the CDR3 is TGCGCCAGCAGCCAAAACAGGGGAAACACCATATATTTT.